This TCR beta chain was documented in a study of shared clonotypes between healthy human individuals. Study overall: For every donor, three CD4 naive, three CD4 memory, two CD8 naive and one CD8 memory plates were used.

Assay execution proceeded at the deep level. In the original analysis: Junction-only sequences without quality scores were provided by ImmunoSEQ, so filtering was different. Assay: immunoSEQ multiplex PCR; the TCRdb copy retains only in-frame clones and omits some. The DNA gave D and trimming, while V, J and clone size come from that table. The sample shows approximately 2.5 million clones, 90% to 95% of them seen only once. The CDR3 contains 15 residues. Trimming took 0 bases from V and 4 from J; bases not matched to a gene: 6. CDR1 is SGDLS and CDR2 is YYNGEE in the germline V gene. Concerning this clone: What it binds is unknown.

Study observations and caveats: What limited the represented genetic and exposure-history diversity was the small number of donors.

The chain carries TRBV9 and TRBJ1-2; 7 bases match TRBD1. This TCR derives from a man aged 18 to 30 in good health. Some clones in this sample may be carry-over from other donors' samples. Sequencing input: naive CD4+ T cells from PBMCs. The subset here: CD45RA+ positively selected. The CDR3 region has the DNA TGTGCCAGCAGCGTAGATAACAGGGGATTCTATGGCTACACCTTC. It codes for CASSVDNRGFYGYTF.